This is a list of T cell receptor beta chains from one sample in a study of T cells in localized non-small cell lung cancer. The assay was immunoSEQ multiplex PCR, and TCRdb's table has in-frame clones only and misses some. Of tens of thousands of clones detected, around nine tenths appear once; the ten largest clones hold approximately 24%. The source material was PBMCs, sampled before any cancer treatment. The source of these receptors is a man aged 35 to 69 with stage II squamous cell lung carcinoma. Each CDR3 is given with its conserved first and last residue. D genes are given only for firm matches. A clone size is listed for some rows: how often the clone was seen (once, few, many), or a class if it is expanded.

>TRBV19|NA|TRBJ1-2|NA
CASSIRDTYNYGYTF
TGTGCCAGTAGTATTCGGGACACCTATAACTATGGCTACACCTTC
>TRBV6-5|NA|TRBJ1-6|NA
CASSWGYNSPLHF
TGTGCCAGCAGTTGGGGCTATAATTCACCCCTCCACTTT
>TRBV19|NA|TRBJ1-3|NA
CASSIKGRLSGNTIYF
TGTGCCAGTAGTATAAAGGGGCGCTTATCTGGAAACACCATATATTTT
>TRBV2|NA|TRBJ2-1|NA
CASSPGSGGDNEQFF
TGTGCCAGCAGCCCCGGATCGGGTGGGGACAATGAGCAGTTCTTC
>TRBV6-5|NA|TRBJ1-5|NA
CASSYSFVGGPQPQHF
TGTGCCAGCAGTTACTCTTTTGTAGGCGGACCTCAGCCCCAGCATTTT
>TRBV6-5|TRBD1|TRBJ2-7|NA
CASSYGTGRSYEQYF
TGTGCCAGCAGTTATGGGACAGGGAGGTCCTACGAGCAGTACTTC
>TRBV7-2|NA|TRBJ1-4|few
CASSSSQGGWEKLFF
TGTGCCAGCAGCTCCTCACAGGGTGGGTGGGAAAAACTGTTTTTT
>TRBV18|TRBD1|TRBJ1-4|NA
CASSPWDRTTNEKLFF
TGTGCCAGCTCACCATGGGACAGAACAACTAATGAAAAACTGTTTTTT
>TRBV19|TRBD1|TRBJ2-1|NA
CASSGTGGYNEQFF
TGTGCCAGTAGCGGGACAGGGGGCTACAATGAGCAGTTCTTC
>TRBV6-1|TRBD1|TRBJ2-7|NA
CASSEAGQGDEQYF
TGTGCCAGCAGTGAAGCGGGACAGGGGGACGAGCAGTACTTC
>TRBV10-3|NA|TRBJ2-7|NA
CAILTPTTGEQYF
TGTGCCATCCTGACACCCACGACGGGAGAGCAGTACTTC
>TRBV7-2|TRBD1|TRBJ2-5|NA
CASSPGQGETQYF
TGTGCCAGCAGCCCGGGACAGGGTGAGACCCAGTACTTC
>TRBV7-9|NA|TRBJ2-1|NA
CASTPGGPANEQFF
TGTGCCAGCACCCCCGGGGGGCCGGCCAATGAGCAGTTCTTC
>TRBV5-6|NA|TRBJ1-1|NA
CASSGGGRNTEAFF
TGTGCCAGCAGCGGGGGGGGTAGAAACACTGAAGCTTTCTTT
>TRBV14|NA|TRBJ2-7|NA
CASSQDIIGDVSYEQYF
TGTGCCAGCAGCCAAGATATTATAGGGGACGTCTCCTACGAGCAGTACTTC
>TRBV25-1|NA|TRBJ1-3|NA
CASHWTDGNTIYF
TGTGCCAGTCATTGGACAGATGGAAACACCATATATTTT
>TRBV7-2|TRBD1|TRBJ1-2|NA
CASSPTTLDRGNGYTF
TGTGCCAGCAGCCCGACCACTCTTGACAGGGGTAATGGCTACACCTTC
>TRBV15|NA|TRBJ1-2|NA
CATSRVGDSYGYTF
TGTGCCACCAGCAGAGTCGGGGATAGCTATGGCTACACCTTC
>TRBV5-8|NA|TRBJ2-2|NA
CASSNNYPGELFF
TGTGCCAGCAGCAACAATTACCCCGGGGAGCTGTTTTTT
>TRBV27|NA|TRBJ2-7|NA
CASSPWRGTRRTDEQYF
TGTGCCAGCAGTCCCTGGAGGGGGACTCGACGTACGGACGAGCAGTACTTC
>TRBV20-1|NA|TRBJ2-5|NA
CRGGQEETQYF
TGCAGGGGAGGTCAGGAAGAGACCCAGTACTTC
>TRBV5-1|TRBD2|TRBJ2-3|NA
CASSLGISGGAADTQYF
TGCGCCAGCAGCTTGGGCATTAGCGGGGGGGCGGCAGATACGCAGTATTTT
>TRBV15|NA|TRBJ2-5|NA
CATSRDLGAQETQYF
TGTGCCACCAGCAGAGATCTTGGGGCACAAGAGACCCAGTACTTC
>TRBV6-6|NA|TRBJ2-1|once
CASSLTGFSNEQFF
TGTGCCAGCAGCCTTACAGGGTTTTCCAATGAGCAGTTCTTC
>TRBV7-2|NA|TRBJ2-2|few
CASSLLAAGELFF
TGTGCCAGCAGCTTACTAGCTGCCGGGGAGCTGTTTTTT
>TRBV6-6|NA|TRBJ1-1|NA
CASSLPLNEAFF
TGTGCCAGCAGTTTGCCACTTAATGAAGCTTTCTTT
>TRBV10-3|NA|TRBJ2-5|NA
CAISESGVGETQYF
TGTGCCATCAGTGAGTCGGGTGTAGGAGAGACCCAGTACTTC
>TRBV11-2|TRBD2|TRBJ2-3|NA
CASSVRLTGGGTDTQYF
TGTGCCAGCAGCGTACGACTGACGGGAGGCGGCACAGATACGCAGTATTTT
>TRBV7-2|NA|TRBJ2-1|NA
CASTFSGGANEQFF
TGTGCCAGCACCTTCTCTGGGGGGGCGAATGAGCAGTTCTTC
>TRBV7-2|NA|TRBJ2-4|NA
CASSLGQGREAKNIQYF
TGTGCCAGCAGCTTAGGTCAGGGGCGAGAGGCCAAAAACATTCAGTACTTC
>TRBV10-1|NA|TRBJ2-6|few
CASSESGQPGANVLTF
TGCGCCAGCAGTGAGTCGGGCCAGCCTGGGGCCAACGTCCTGACTTTC
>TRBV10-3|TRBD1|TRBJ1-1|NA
CAISEETGFSAEAFF
TGTGCCATCAGTGAGGAGACAGGGTTTAGTGCTGAAGCTTTCTTT